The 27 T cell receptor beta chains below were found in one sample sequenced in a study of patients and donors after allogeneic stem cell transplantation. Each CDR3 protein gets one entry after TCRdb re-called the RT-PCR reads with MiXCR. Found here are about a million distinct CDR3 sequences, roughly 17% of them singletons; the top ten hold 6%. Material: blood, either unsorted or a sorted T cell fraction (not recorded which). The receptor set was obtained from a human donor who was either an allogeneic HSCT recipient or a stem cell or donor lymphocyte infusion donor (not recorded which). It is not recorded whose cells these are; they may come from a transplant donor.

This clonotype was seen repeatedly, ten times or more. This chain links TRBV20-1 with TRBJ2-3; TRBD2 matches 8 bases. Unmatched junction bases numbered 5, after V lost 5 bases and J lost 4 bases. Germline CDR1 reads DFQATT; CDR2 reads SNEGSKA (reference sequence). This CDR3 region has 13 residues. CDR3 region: CSALRGGPDTQYF. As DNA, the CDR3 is TGCAGTGCTTTACGGGGGGGCCCAGATACGCAGTATTTT.

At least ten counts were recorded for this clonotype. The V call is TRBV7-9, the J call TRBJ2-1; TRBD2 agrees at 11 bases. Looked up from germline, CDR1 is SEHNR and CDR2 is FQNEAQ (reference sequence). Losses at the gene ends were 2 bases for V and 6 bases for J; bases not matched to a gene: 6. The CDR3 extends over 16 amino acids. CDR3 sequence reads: CASSLTLAGGVNEQFF. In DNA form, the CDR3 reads TGTGCCAGCAGCTTAACCCTAGCGGGAGGAGTCAATGAGCAGTTCTTC.

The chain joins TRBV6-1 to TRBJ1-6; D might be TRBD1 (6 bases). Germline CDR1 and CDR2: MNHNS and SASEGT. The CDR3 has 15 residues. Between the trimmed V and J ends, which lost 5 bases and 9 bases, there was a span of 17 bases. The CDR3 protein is CASSTGQPLFSPLHF. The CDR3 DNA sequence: TGTGCCAGCAGTACCGGACAGCCCCTTTTTTCACCCCTCCACTTT.

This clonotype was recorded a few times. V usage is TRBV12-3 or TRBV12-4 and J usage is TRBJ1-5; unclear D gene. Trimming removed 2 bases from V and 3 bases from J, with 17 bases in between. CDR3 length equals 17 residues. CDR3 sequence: CASSLILGPLTNQPQHF. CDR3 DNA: TGTGCCAGCAGTTTAATCCTAGGTCCACTCACCAATCAGCCCCAGCATTTT.

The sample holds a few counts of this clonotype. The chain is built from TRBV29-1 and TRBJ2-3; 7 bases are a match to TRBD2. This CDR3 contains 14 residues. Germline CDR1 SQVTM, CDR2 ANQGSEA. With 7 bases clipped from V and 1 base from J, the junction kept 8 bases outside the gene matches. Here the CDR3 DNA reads TGCAGCGCCTGGGGGGGGAGGGGCACAGATACGCAGTATTTT. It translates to CSAWGGRGTDTQYF.

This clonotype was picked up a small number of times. The CDR3 loop reads CATSDWASYEQYF. The CDR3 nucleotides read TGTGCCACCAGTGATTGGGCCTCCTACGAGCAGTACTTC. V usage is TRBV24-1 and J usage is TRBJ2-7; D is unresolved. The germline gives CDR1 KGHDR, CDR2 SFDVKD. V was trimmed by 2 bases and J by 0 bases, leaving 4 bases between them. The CDR3 is 13 amino acids.

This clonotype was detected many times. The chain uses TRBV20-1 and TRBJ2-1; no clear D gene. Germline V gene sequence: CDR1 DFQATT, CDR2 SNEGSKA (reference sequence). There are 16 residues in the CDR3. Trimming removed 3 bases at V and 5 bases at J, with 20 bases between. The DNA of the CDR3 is TGCAGTGCTAGGCTGTCGCGGTGGGCGAATCACAATGAGCAGTTCTTC. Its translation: CSARLSRWANHNEQFF.

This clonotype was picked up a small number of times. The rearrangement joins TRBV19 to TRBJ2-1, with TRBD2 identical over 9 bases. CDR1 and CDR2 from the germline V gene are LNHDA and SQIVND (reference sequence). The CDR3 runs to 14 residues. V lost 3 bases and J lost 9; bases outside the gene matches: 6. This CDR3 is CASSMREGLPEQFF. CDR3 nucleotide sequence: TGTGCCAGTAGTATGCGGGAGGGCCTCCCTGAGCAGTTCTTC.

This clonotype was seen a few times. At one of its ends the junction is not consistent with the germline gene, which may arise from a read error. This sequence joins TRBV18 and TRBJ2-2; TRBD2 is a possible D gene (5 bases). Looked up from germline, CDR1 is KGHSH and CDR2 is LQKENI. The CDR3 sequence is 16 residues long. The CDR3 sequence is CASSPVTSANTGELFF. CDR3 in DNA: TGTGCCAGCTCACCCGTGACATCCGCGAACACCGGGGAGCTTTTTTTT.

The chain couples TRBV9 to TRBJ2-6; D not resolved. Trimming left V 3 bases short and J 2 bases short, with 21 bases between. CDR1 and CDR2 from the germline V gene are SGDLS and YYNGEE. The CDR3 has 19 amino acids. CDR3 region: CASSEDRPGEVPGANVLTF. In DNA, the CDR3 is TGTGCCAGCAGCGAGGACCGCCCGGGTGAGGTCCCTGGGGCCAACGTCCTGACTTTC.

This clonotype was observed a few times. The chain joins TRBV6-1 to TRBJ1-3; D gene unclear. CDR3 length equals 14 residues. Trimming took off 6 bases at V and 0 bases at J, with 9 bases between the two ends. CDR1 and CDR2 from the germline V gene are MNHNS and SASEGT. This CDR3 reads CASRPATSGNTIYF. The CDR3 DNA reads TGTGCCAGCAGGCCGGCAACCTCTGGAAACACCATATATTTT.

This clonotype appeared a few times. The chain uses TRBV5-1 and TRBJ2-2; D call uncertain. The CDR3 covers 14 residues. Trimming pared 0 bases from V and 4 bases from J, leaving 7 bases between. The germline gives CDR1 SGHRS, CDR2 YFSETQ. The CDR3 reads CASSLGPGTGELFF. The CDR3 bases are TGCGCCAGCAGCTTGGGCCCCGGCACCGGGGAGCTGTTTTTT. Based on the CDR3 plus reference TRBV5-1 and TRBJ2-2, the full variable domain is KAGVTQTPRYLIKTRGQQVTLSCSPISGHRSVSWYQQTPGQGLQFLFEYFSETQRNKGNFPGRFSGRQFSNSRSEMNVSTLELGDSALYLCASSLGPGTGELFFGEGSRLTVL.

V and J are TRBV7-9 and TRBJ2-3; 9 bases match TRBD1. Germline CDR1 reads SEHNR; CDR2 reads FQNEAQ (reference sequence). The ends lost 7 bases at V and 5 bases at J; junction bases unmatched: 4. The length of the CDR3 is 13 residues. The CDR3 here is CASIDRGRDTQYF. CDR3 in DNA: TGTGCCAGCATCGACAGGGGGAGAGATACGCAGTATTTT.

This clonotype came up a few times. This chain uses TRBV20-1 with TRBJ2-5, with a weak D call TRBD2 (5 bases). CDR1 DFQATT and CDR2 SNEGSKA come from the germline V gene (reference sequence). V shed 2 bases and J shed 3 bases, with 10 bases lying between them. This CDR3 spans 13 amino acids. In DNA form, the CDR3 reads TGCAGTGCTAGACCACCGGGAAAAGAGACCCAGTACTTC. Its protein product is CSARPPGKETQYF.

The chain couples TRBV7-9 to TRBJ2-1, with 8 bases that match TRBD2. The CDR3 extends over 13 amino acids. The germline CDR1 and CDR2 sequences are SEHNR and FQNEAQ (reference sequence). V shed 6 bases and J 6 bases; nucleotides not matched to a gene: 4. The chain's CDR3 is CASSKSGSNEQFF. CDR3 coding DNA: TGTGCCAGCAGTAAAAGCGGGAGCAATGAGCAGTTCTTC.

CDR3 region: CASSSQVGYGYTF. The CDR3 DNA reads TGTGCCAGCAGCTCCCAGGTTGGCTATGGCTACACCTTC. The chain is built from TRBV7-2 and TRBJ1-2; D remains unclear. This CDR3 spans 13 amino acids. Per germline, CDR1 SGHTA and CDR2 FQGNSA. V lost 4 bases, J lost 4 bases, and 10 bases lay in between.

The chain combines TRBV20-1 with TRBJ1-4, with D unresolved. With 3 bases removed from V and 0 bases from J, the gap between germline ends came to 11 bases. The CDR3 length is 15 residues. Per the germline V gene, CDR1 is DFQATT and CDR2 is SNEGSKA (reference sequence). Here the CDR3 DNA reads TGCAGTGCTAGGGCATGGGGTGCAACTAATGAAAAACTGTTTTTT. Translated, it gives CSARAWGATNEKLFF.

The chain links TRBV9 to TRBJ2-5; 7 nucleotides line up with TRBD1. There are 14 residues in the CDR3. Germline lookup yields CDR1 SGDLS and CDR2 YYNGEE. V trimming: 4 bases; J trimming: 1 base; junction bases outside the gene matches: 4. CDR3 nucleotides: TGTGCCAGCAGCCCGGGACAGCCCCAAGAGACCCAGTACTTC. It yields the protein CASSPGQPQETQYF.

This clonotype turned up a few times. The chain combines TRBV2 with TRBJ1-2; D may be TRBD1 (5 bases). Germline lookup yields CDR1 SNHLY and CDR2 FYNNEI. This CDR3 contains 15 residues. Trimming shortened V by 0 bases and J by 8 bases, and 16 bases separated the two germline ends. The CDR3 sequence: CASSEALSGLGGYTF. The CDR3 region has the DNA TGTGCCAGCAGTGAAGCCCTTTCAGGGTTGGGCGGCTACACCTTC.

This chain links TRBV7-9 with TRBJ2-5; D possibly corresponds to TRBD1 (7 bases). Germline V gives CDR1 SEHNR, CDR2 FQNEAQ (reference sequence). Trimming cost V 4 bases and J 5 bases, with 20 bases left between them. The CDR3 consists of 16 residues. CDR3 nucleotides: TGTGCCAGCAGCTCCCAGACAGGGAGGCTTCAGGAGACCCAGTACTTC. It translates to CASSSQTGRLQETQYF.

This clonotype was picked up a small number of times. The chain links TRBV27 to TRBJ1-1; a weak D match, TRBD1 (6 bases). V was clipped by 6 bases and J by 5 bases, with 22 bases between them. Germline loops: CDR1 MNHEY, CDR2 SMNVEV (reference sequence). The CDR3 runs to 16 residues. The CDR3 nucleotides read TGTGCCAGCAGCCCTTCGGCTTTCAGGGGAGGAACTGAAGCTTTCTTT. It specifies CASSPSAFRGGTEAFF.

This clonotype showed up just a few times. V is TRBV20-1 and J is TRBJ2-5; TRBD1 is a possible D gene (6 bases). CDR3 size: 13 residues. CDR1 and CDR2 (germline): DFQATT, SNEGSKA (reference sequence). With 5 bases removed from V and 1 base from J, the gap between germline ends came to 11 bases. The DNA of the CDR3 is TGCAGTGCTCCCCGACAGGTCCAAGAGACCCAGTACTTC. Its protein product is CSAPRQVQETQYF.

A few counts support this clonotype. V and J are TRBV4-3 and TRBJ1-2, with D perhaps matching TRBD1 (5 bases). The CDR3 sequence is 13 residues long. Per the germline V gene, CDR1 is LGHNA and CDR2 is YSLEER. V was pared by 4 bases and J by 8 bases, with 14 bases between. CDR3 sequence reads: CASSRAGKGGYTF. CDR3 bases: TGCGCCAGCAGCCGGGCAGGGAAGGGGGGCTACACCTTC.

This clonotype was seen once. DNA of the CDR3: TGTGCCAGCAGCCCCGCAGGACAGTATTCCTACGAGCAGTACTTC. Encoded protein: CASSPAGQYSYEQYF. The V call is TRBV12-3 or TRBV12-4, the J call TRBJ2-7; weak D call: TRBD1 (6 bases). The CDR3 runs to 15 residues. The germline V and J ends were trimmed by 6 bases and 1 base, with 16 bases remaining between them.

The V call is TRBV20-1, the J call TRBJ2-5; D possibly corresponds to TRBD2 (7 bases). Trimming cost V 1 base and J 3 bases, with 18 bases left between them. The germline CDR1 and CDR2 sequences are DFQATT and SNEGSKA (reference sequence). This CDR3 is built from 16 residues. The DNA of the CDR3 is TGCAGTGCTAGAGCTAGGGGGTGGGAGGGAGAAGAGACCCAGTACTTC. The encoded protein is CSARARGWEGEETQYF.

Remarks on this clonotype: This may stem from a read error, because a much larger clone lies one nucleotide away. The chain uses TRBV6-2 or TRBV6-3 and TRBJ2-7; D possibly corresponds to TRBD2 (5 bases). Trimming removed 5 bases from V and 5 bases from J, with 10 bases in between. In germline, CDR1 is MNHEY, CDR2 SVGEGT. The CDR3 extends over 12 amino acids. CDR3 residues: CASSRNGDEQYF. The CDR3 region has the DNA TGTGCCAGCAGTCGAAACGGGGACGAGCAGTACTTC.

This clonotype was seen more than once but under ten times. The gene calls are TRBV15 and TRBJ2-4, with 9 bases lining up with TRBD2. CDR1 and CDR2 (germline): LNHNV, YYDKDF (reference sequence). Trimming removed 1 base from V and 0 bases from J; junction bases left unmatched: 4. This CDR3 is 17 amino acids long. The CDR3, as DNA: TGTGCCACCAGCAGAGGCCTAGCGGGAATAGCCAAAAACATTCAGTACTTC. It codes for CATSRGLAGIAKNIQYF.